This T cell receptor (beta chain) was obtained from a study of blood T cell repertoires in COVID-19. Study context: The origin of the acute and convalescent COVID-19 samples was the United States, Italy and Spain. PBMCs, B-cell-depleted T cells, or T cells provided the cDNA or gDNA that made up the material.

Germline CDR1 is SGHNT and CDR2 is YENEEA. With V trimmed by 6 bases and J by 3 bases, 4 bases remained unmatched. The CDR3 contains 14 residues. Original data processing: Nucleated cell number was recorded as an estimate derived from reference gene primer amplification. Measured with immunoSEQ multiplex PCR; TCRdb has only the in-frame clones, and not every one. The V and J calls and clone size come from that table; D and trimming were worked out from the DNA. There are just over 300,000 clones in the sample; 85% to 90% occur only once, and about 4.1% lies in the top ten. The specimen sequenced was PBMCs or T cells enriched from blood (not recorded which). This receptor was identified in a man aged 30 to 45 who had recovered from COVID-19. The chain combines TRBV11-3 with TRBJ2-3; TRBD1 aligns across 9 bases. CDR3 coding DNA: TGTGCCAGCAGGATGGGACAGGGAACAGATACGCAGTATTTT. It specifies CASRMGQGTDTQYF. Filled out from reference TRBV11-3 and TRBJ2-3, the complete variable domain reads EAGVVQSPRYKIIEKKQPVAFWCNPISGHNTLYWYLQNLGQGPELLIRYENEEAVDDSQLPKDRFSAERLKGVDSTLKIQPAELGDSAVYLCASRMGQGTDTQYFGPGTRLTVL.